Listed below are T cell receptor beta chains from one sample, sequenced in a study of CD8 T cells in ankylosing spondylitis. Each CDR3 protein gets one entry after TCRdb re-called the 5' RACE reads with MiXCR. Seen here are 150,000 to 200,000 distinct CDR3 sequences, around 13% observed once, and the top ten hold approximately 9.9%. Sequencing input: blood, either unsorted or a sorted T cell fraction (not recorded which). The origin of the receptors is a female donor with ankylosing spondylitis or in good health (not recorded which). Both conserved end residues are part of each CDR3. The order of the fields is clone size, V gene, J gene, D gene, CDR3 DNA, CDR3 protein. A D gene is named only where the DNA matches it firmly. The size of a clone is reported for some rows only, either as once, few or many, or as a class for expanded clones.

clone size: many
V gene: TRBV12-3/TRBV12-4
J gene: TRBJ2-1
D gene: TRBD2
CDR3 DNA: TGTGCCAGCAGCCCGGGACTAGCTCTCAATGAGCAGTTCTTC
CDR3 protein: CASSPGLALNEQFF

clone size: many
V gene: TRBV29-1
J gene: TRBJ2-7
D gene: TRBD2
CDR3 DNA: TGCAGCGTTGAATCTAGCGGAGCCTACGAGCAGTACTTC
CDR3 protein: CSVESSGAYEQYF

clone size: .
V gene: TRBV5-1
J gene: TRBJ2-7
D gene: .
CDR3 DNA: TGCGCCAGCAGCCACCGAGGCGACGAGCAGTACTTC
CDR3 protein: CASSHRGDEQYF

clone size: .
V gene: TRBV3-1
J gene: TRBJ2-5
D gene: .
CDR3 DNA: TGTGCCAGCAGCCAAGATTTGGTGGGCGGAGAGACCCAGTACTTC
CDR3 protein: CASSQDLVGGETQYF

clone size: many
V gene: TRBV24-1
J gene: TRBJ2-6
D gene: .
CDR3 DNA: TGTGCCACCAGTGAAAGGAGGGCAGGTGCCGGGGCCAACGTCCTGACTTTC
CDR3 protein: CATSERRAGAGANVLTF

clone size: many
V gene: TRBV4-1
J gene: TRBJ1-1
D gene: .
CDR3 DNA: TGCGCCAGCAGCCTCGTTCGTGGCGGACTTCGGGGACCTGAAGCTTTCTTT
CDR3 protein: CASSLVRGGLRGPEAFF

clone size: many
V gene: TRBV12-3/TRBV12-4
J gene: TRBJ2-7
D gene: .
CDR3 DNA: TGTGCCAGCACCCCTCGATCCTACTCCTACGAGCAGTACTTC
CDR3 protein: CASTPRSYSYEQYF

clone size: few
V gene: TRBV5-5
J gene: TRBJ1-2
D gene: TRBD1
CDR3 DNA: TGTGCCAGCAGACTTGTCCCGGGACAGGGGGCCGGTGGCTACACCTTC
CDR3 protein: CASRLVPGQGAGGYTF

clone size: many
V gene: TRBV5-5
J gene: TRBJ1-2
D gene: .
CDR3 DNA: TGTGCCAGCAGCCAAGCTGGGACGGCAATTTATGGCTACACCTTC
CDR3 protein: CASSQAGTAIYGYTF

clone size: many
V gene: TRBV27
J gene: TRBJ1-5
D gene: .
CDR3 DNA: TGTGCCAGCAGTTTATCCAGCAATCAGCCCCAGCATTTT
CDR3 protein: CASSLSSNQPQHF

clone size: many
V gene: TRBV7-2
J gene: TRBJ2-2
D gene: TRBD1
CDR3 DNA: TGTGCCAGCAGCTCTCGGACAGGGGCGGTCGGGGAGCTGTTTTTT
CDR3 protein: CASSSRTGAVGELFF

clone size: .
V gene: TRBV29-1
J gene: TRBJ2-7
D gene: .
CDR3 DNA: TGCAGCGTTCGTAAACAATCCTACGAGCAGTACTTC
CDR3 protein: CSVRKQSYEQYF

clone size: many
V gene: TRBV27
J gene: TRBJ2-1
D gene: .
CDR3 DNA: TGTGCCAGCAGTTTGAGCGGGCCCCGCAATGAGCAGTTCTTC
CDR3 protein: CASSLSGPRNEQFF

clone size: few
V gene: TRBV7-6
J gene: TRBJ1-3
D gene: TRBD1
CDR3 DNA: TGTGCCAGCAGCTTGGGGGACAGCTCTGGAAACACCATATATTTT
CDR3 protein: CASSLGDSSGNTIYF

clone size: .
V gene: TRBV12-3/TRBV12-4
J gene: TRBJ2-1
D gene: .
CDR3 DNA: TGTGCCAGCAGTCCTCCCCCACCGAGCTCCTACAATGAGCAGTTCTTC
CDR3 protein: CASSPPPPSSYNEQFF

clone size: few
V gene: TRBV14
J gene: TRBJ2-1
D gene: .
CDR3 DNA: TGTGCCAGCAGCCAAGTGGGGTACTTCAATGAGCAGTTCTTC
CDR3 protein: CASSQVGYFNEQFF

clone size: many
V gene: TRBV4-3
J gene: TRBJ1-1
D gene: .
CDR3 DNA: TGCGCCAGCAGCCAAGACTCCGGAGTGAACACTGAAGCTTTCTTT
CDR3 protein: CASSQDSGVNTEAFF

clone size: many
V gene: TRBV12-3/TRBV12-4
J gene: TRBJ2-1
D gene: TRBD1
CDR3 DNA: TGTGCCAGCACCCCGCGGACAGGGTTATACAATGAGCAGTTCTTC
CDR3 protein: CASTPRTGLYNEQFF

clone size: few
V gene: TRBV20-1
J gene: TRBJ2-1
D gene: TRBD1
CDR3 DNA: TGCAGTGCTAGAGGACAGGGGGGATTCAATGAGCAGTTCTTC
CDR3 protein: CSARGQGGFNEQFF

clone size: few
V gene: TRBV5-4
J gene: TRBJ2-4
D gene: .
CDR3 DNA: TGTGCCAGCAGCTTGGAAAATACGGGAGCCAAAAACATTCAGTACTTC
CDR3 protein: CASSLENTGAKNIQYF

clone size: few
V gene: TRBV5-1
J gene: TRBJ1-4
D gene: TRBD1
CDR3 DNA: TGCGCCAGCAGCTTGGCGGGACAGCCCGAAAAACTGTTTTTT
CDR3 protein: CASSLAGQPEKLFF

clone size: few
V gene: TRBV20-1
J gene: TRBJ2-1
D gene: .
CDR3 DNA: TGCAGTGCTAGCGGGCCCGGTGGGGATGAGCAGTTCTTC
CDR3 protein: CSASGPGGDEQFF

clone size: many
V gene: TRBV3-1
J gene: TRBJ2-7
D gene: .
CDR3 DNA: TGTGCCAGCAGCCAAGAGCCAGCGGGCAACTACGAGCAGTACTTC
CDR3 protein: CASSQEPAGNYEQYF

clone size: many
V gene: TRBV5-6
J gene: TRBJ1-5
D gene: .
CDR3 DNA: TGTGCCAGCAGCCGGAACGAAAATCAGCCCCAGCATTTT
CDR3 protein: CASSRNENQPQHF

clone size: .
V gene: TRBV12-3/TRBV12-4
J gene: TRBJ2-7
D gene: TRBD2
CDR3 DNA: TGTGCCAGCAGTAGACTAGCGGGGCGGTCCTACGAGCAGTACTTC
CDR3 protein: CASSRLAGRSYEQYF

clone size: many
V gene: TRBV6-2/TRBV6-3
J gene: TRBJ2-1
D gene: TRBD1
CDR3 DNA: TGTGCCAGCAGTTCCCCGACAGGGATGTCGGAACGGAATGAGCAGTTCTTC
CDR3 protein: CASSSPTGMSERNEQFF

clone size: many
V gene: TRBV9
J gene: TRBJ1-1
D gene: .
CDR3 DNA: TGTGCCAGCAGCGTAGTGGGATCGAACACTGAAGCTTTCTTT
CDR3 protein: CASSVVGSNTEAFF

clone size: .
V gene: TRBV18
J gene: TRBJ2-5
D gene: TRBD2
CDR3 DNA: TGTGCCAGCTCACCACCAGCGGGAGGGGAGACCCAGTACTTC
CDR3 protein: CASSPPAGGETQYF

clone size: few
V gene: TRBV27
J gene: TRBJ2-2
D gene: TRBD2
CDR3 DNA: TGTGCCAGCAGAACTAGCGTTAACACCGGGGAGCTGTTTTTT
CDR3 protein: CASRTSVNTGELFF

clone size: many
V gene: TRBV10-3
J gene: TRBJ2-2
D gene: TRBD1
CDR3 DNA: TGTGCCAGCGACAGGGGAAGGACCGGGGAGCTGTTTTTT
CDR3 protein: CASDRGRTGELFF

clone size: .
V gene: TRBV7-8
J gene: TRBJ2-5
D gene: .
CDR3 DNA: TGTGCCAGCAGCGCCGGGACTCTCAAACAAGAGACCCAGTACTTC
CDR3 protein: CASSAGTLKQETQYF

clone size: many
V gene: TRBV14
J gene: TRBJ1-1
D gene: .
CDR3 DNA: TGTGCCAGCAGCCAAGAACGGACCTCTGAAGCTTTCTTT
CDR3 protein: CASSQERTSEAFF

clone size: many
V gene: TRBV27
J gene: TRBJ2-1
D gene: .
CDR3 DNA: TGTGCCAGCAGTCCTGTGGGTTATGAGCAGTTCTTC
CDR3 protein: CASSPVGYEQFF

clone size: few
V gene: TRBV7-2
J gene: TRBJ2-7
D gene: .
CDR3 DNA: TGTGCCAGCAGCCCCCAGTTGCCTTACGAGCAGTACTTC
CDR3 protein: CASSPQLPYEQYF

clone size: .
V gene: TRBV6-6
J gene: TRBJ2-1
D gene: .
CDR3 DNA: TGTGCCAGCAGCTTACTAGCTTATGAGCAGTTCTTC
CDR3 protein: CASSLLAYEQFF

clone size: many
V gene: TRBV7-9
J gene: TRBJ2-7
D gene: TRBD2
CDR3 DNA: TGTGCCAGCGGGAGGGCGGAAGGCTACGAGCAGTACTTC
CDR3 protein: CASGRAEGYEQYF

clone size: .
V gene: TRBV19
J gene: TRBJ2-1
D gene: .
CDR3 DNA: TGTGCCAGTAGTATTCGGCGTTCGGTCAATGAGCAGTTCTTC
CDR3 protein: CASSIRRSVNEQFF

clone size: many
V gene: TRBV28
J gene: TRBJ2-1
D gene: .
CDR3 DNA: TGTGCCAGCAGTCTTCGCCTGAATGAGCAGTTCTTC
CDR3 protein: CASSLRLNEQFF

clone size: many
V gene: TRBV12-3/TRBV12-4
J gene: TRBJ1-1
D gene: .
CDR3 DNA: TGTGCCAGCAGCGCAGTCTTAGGGGCGAACACTGAAGCTTTCTTT
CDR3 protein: CASSAVLGANTEAFF

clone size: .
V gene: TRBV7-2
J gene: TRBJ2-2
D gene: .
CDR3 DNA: TGTGCCAGCAGCTTAATCGGTCCCGGGGAGCTGTTTTTT
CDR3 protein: CASSLIGPGELFF

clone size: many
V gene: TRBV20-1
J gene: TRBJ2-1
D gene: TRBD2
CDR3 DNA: TGCAGTGCTAGAGATGAAGGTAGCGGGAGAAAATTCGATGAGCAGTTCTTC
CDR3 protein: CSARDEGSGRKFDEQFF

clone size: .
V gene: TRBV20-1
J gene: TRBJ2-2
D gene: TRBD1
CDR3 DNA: TGCAGTGCTCAGGACAGGGGCCTCGGGGAGCTGTTTTTT
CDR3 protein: CSAQDRGLGELFF